This TCR beta chain was sequenced for a study of T-cell reconstitution after alpha-beta-depleted transplantation in children. Study-level results: Several hundred graft clones that had expanded were reportedly the source of alpha-beta T cells about two months after transplant. The main origin of T-cell counts and diversity one year after transplant was newly produced T cells.

Unique molecular identifiers were used to barcode this TCRbeta library. TCRdb fed the PCR reads into MiXCR, producing one record per CDR3 protein. The repertoire holds a few hundred thousand distinct CDR3 sequences, with under 20% as singletons. To note about this clonotype: Its cognate antigen is unknown.

Per germline, CDR1 MDHEN and CDR2 SYDVKM. Trimming removed 7 bases at V and 2 bases at J, with 14 bases between. This CDR3 region has 14 residues. V usage is TRBV28 and J usage is TRBJ2-5; no clear D gene. The receptor was isolated from a boy in the first two years of life who had a stem cell transplant for Wiskott-Aldrich syndrome, so the T cells may come from the graft donor. Sample: PBMCs, mostly from graft donor cells, taken 360 days after TCRalphabeta/CD19-depleted stem cell transplant. The CDR3 DNA reads TGTGCCAGCACTATGTCCTTACAACAAGAGACCCAGTACTTC. Its translation: CASTMSLQQETQYF.